Listed below are T cell receptor beta chains from one sample, sequenced in a study of T cells after yellow fever vaccination. TCRdb reprocessed the 5' RACE reads via MiXCR and lists one record per CDR3 protein. The sample has hundreds of thousands of distinct CDR3 sequences, around 12% seen once. The sample consisted of PBMCs, taken on the day of the yellow fever booster vaccination. The receptor source for this set is a man younger than 45 who received the YFV17D yellow fever vaccine. Each CDR3 is given with its conserved first and last residue. The D gene is left open where the match is weak. Some rows mark clone size as missing; the rest say once, few, many or name a class of expanded clone.

clone_size: few
d_call: TRBD1
v_call: TRBV6-5
j_call: TRBJ2-5
cdr3_length: 12
cdr3_nt: TGTGCCAGCAGCCAGACAGGGAACCTCCTTTTCTTC
cdr3_aa: CASSQTGNLLFF

clone_size: few
d_call: TRBD1
v_call: TRBV4-1
j_call: TRBJ1-5
cdr3_length: 19
cdr3_nt: TGCGCCAGCAGCCAAGAAGACTTCGGACAGGCGTTCATGAATCAGCCCCAGCATTTT
cdr3_aa: CASSQEDFGQAFMNQPQHF

clone_size: NA
d_call: NA
v_call: TRBV5-1
j_call: TRBJ2-1
cdr3_length: 15
cdr3_nt: TGCGCCAGCAGCTCCTCTGGGGACACCTTCAATGAGCAGTTCTTC
cdr3_aa: CASSSSGDTFNEQFF

clone_size: NA
d_call: NA
v_call: TRBV6-2/TRBV6-3
j_call: TRBJ2-3
cdr3_length: 14
cdr3_nt: TGTGCCAGCAGTTACGTCCAGGGAGAAGATACGCAGTATTTT
cdr3_aa: CASSYVQGEDTQYF

clone_size: NA
d_call: NA
v_call: TRBV18
j_call: TRBJ2-1
cdr3_length: 15
cdr3_nt: TGTGCCAGCTCACCACCGGTCTCAGGGAACAATGAGCAGTTCTTC
cdr3_aa: CASSPPVSGNNEQFF

clone_size: NA
d_call: NA
v_call: TRBV3-1
j_call: TRBJ2-1
cdr3_length: 16
cdr3_nt: TGTGCCAGCAGCCAAGCAGGGATGCAACTCAACAATGAGCAGTTCTTC
cdr3_aa: CASSQAGMQLNNEQFF

clone_size: NA
d_call: NA
v_call: TRBV15
j_call: TRBJ2-1
cdr3_length: 15
cdr3_nt: TGTGCCACCAGCGGAGGCCGCGATTCCTACAATGAGCAGTTCTTC
cdr3_aa: CATSGGRDSYNEQFF

clone_size: many
d_call: NA
v_call: TRBV20-1
j_call: TRBJ2-4
cdr3_length: 13
cdr3_nt: TGCAGTGCTAGATCCGGGCTGGAAAACATTCAGTACTTC
cdr3_aa: CSARSGLENIQYF

clone_size: NA
d_call: NA
v_call: TRBV6-1
j_call: TRBJ2-7
cdr3_length: 16
cdr3_nt: TGTGCCAGCAGTGAAAGGGTGGTTTCCTACTCCTACGAGCAGTACTTC
cdr3_aa: CASSERVVSYSYEQYF

clone_size: once
d_call: TRBD1
v_call: TRBV5-5
j_call: TRBJ1-5
cdr3_length: 13
cdr3_nt: TGTGCCAGCAGCGTGCAAGGGGGCCATCCCCAGCATTTT
cdr3_aa: CASSVQGGHPQHF

clone_size: NA
d_call: NA
v_call: TRBV20-1
j_call: TRBJ2-7
cdr3_length: 15
cdr3_nt: TGCAGTGCTAGAGTCCTCGGGGCGGGATGGGGCGAGCAGTACTTC
cdr3_aa: CSARVLGAGWGEQYF

clone_size: few
d_call: TRBD2
v_call: TRBV20-1
j_call: TRBJ2-7
cdr3_length: 14
cdr3_nt: TGCAGTGCTAGAGATCGGAGTAGCGGGGGCGAGCAGTACTTC
cdr3_aa: CSARDRSSGGEQYF

clone_size: NA
d_call: TRBD1
v_call: TRBV5-4
j_call: TRBJ2-1
cdr3_length: 14
cdr3_nt: TGTGCCAGCAGTTTAGCGGACAGGGGCTATGAGCAGTTCTTC
cdr3_aa: CASSLADRGYEQFF

clone_size: NA
d_call: TRBD2
v_call: TRBV4-3
j_call: TRBJ2-1
cdr3_length: 16
cdr3_nt: TGCGCCAGCAGCCTTTCACTAGCGGGATGGACAAATGAGCAGTTCTTC
cdr3_aa: CASSLSLAGWTNEQFF

clone_size: few
d_call: TRBD1
v_call: TRBV12-3/TRBV12-4
j_call: TRBJ2-5
cdr3_length: 16
cdr3_nt: TGTGCCAGCAGTAACCGGGACAGGGGGTATCAAGAGACCCAGTACTTC
cdr3_aa: CASSNRDRGYQETQYF

clone_size: few
d_call: TRBD1
v_call: TRBV20-1
j_call: TRBJ2-3
cdr3_length: 14
cdr3_nt: TGCAGTGCCTCCGGGACAGGGCTTCAGGATACGCAGTATTTT
cdr3_aa: CSASGTGLQDTQYF

clone_size: NA
d_call: NA
v_call: TRBV29-1
j_call: TRBJ1-1
cdr3_length: 13
cdr3_nt: TGCAGCGCCCAATGGGGGGAGAACACTGAAGCTTTCTTT
cdr3_aa: CSAQWGENTEAFF

clone_size: NA
d_call: TRBD1
v_call: TRBV5-1
j_call: TRBJ1-1
cdr3_length: 14
cdr3_nt: TGCGCCAGCAGCGGGCCGACAGGGTCCACTGAAGCTTTCTTT
cdr3_aa: CASSGPTGSTEAFF

clone_size: few
d_call: NA
v_call: TRBV7-2
j_call: TRBJ2-3
cdr3_length: 15
cdr3_nt: TGTGCCAGCAGCTTAGGGGCGGGAAGAGGAGATACGCAGTATTTT
cdr3_aa: CASSLGAGRGDTQYF

clone_size: NA
d_call: NA
v_call: TRBV7-8
j_call: TRBJ2-1
cdr3_length: 17
cdr3_nt: TGTGCCAGCAGATCTTATACTCGAACTAAAACAGGGATTGAGCAGTTCTTC
cdr3_aa: CASRSYTRTKTGIEQFF